The clone carrying this TCR beta chain was counted once. RNA extraction was followed by reverse transcription into cDNA, which acted as the sequencing template. TCRdb's table, derived via immunoSEQ multiplex PCR, lists solely in-frame clones and lacks some. Found here are 150,000 to 180,000 clones, around 55% of them singletons; the top ten hold 15% to 20%. CDR3 length equals 16 residues. Germline V gene sequence: CDR1 LGHNA, CDR2 YSLEER. The ends lost 1 base at V and 5 bases at J; junction bases unmatched: 7. These data come from a study of CD8+ T cells in alopecia areata. Investigators sorted PBMCs to obtain both CD4+ and CD8+ T cells.

The material was CD8+ T cells sorted from blood, obtained at week 0. This chain uses TRBV4-3 with TRBJ2-1; 8 bases fit TRBD2. The clonotype comes from a human donor with alopecia areata. For the CDR3, the DNA is TGCGCCAGCAGCCAAGCCAACAGCGGGGGCAACAATGAGCAGTTCTTC. Encoded protein: CASSQANSGGNNEQFF.